This T cell receptor (beta chain) was sequenced in a study of shared T cell receptors in the human thymus. This CDR3 has 16 amino acids. Per the germline V gene, CDR1 is MNHEY and CDR2 is SMNVEV (reference sequence). V shed 7 bases and J 1 base; nucleotides not matched to a gene: 7. This clone was counted once. TCRdb's table, derived via immunoSEQ multiplex PCR, lists solely in-frame clones and lacks some. The sample has about 730,000 clones, around 85% seen once. Separately, the same data were catalogued under a study of human thymus T cells. That work adds: Having corrective surgery for congenital heart defects, healthy Finnish infants were the ones who donated.

The sequencing input was thymocytes. The TCR was taken from a girl under three years old with a congenital heart defect. The chain employs TRBV27 and TRBJ2-5; 12 bases line up with TRBD2. The CDR3 loop is CASTRTSGDTQETQYF. CDR3 DNA sequence: TGTGCCAGCACACGGACTAGCGGGGATACCCAAGAGACCCAGTACTTC.